The T cell receptor beta chain under discussion was sequenced for a study of T cell responses to AZD1222 COVID-19 vaccine. TCRdb's copy holds only in-frame clones and misses some; the assay was immunoSEQ multiplex PCR. Altogether 100,000 to 150,000 clones are present, roughly 93% being singletons, with the ten largest covering about 1%. Germline loops: CDR1 SGHVS, CDR2 FQNEAQ. The CDR3 totals 16 residues. V lost 3 bases to trimming and J lost 14 bases; unmatched junction nucleotides: 19. Notes on the study in general: Unmutated variant regions are reportedly targeted by nearly half of spike-specific TCRs. Scientists sampled the repertoires only once the peak T cell response had passed.

Remarks on this clone: Its antigen remains unknown.

This clonotype was obtained from an adult who received the AZD1222 COVID-19 vaccine. The chain has TRBV7-8 and TRBJ2-3; 8 bases are shared with TRBD1. Here the sequenced sample was peripheral blood, taken 28 days after the second AZD1222 dose. The CDR3 loop is CASSFLPVAGQGLGYF. CDR3 sequence (DNA): TGTGCCAGCAGCTTTCTTCCCGTGGCCGGACAGGGTTTAGGGTATTTT. Complete variable domain (other parts from reference TRBV7-8 and TRBJ2-3): GAGVSQSPRYKVAKRGQDVALRCDPISGHVSLFWYQQALGQGPEFLTYFQNEAQLDKSGLPSDRFFAERPEGSVSTLKIQRTQQEDSAVYLCASSFLPVAGQGLGYFGPGTRLTVL.